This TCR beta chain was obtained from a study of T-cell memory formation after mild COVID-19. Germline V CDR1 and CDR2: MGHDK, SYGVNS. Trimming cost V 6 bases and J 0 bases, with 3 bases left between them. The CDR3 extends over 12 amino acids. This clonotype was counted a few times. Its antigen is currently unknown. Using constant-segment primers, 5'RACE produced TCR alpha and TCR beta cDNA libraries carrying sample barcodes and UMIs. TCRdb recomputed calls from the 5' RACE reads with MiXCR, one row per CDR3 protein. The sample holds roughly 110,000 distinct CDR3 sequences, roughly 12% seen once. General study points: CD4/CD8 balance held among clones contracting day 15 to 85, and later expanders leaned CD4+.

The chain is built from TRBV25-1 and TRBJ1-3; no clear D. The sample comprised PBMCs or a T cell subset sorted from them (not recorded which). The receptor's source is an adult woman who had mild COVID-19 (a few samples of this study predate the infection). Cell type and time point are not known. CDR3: CASRDSGNTIYF. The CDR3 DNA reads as TGTGCCAGCAGAGACTCTGGAAACACCATATATTTT.